One and the same sample provided the 14 T cell receptor beta chains below, sequenced in a study of T cell repertoires in cytomegalovirus infection. These receptors' antigens are unknown. A single record per CDR3 protein comes from TCRdb applying MiXCR to the reads. The profile covers 800,000 to 950,000 distinct CDR3 sequences, with about 31% appearing a single time and around 12% taken by the ten largest. The specimen was cultured CD8+ T cells from PBMCs, collected from culture after CMV antigen stimulation. The receptors were gathered from a human donor in good health (CMV status not recorded). Some clones in this sample may be carry-over from other donors' samples.

The chain carries TRBV20-1 and TRBJ2-3; D remains ambiguous. Germline CDR1 reads DFQATT; CDR2 reads SNEGSKA (reference sequence). Trimming removed 5 bases from V and 1 base from J, with 16 bases in between. The CDR3 loop spans 15 amino acids. The CDR3 sequence is CSAYLEARGTDTQYF. The DNA for the CDR3 is TGCAGTGCTTACCTAGAGGCCCGAGGCACAGATACGCAGTATTTT.

This clonotype appeared a few times. This chain uses TRBV6-5 with TRBJ1-6; no firm D call. Germline CDR1 reads MNHEY; CDR2 reads SVGAGI. V gave up 0 bases and J gave up 0 bases, with 9 bases separating them. The CDR3 is made up of 17 amino acids. In DNA, the CDR3 is TGTGCCAGCAGTTACTCAGAACGGAGCTCCTATAATTCACCCCTCCACTTT. Residues: CASSYSERSSYNSPLHF.

This clonotype was seen only a few times. The gene calls are TRBV7-2 and TRBJ2-1; 7 nucleotides align to TRBD1. The CDR3 length is 11 residues. Germline CDR1 SGHTA, CDR2 FQGNSA. J lost 14 bases, V lost 2 bases, and 3 bases had no gene match. The chain's CDR3 is CASSLRQGEFF. The DNA for the CDR3 is TGTGCCAGCAGCTTAAGGCAGGGGGAGTTCTTC.

This clonotype was seen more than once but under ten times. This sequence joins TRBV7-9 and TRBJ2-1; D gene unclear. The V and J ends lost 3 bases and 2 bases respectively, with 14 bases between them. Germline CDR1 and CDR2: SEHNR and FQNEAQ (reference sequence). This CDR3 has 16 residues. CDR3 protein: CASSLGQNLAYNEQFF. The CDR3 DNA reads TGTGCCAGCAGCTTGGGTCAGAATTTGGCCTACAATGAGCAGTTCTTC.

The chain links TRBV7-6 to TRBJ2-1; TRBD2 matches 12 bases. Germline CDR1 SGHVS, CDR2 FNYEAQ. CDR3 length: 12 residues. V was pared by 8 bases and J by 9 bases, with 2 bases of the junction left unmatched. In nucleotides, the CDR3 is TGTGCCAGCGGACTAGCGGGGTCTGAGCAGTTCTTC. This translates into CASGLAGSEQFF.

The CDR3: CASNSTGYQETQYF. For the CDR3, the DNA is TGTGCCAGCAACTCGACAGGCTACCAAGAGACCCAGTACTTC. The chain recombines TRBV5-6 with TRBJ2-5; a possible D gene is TRBD1 (6 bases). The germline V and J ends were trimmed by 6 bases and 0 bases, with 12 bases remaining between them. CDR3 length: 14 residues. Germline values: CDR1 SGHDT, CDR2 YYEEEE.

This clonotype has a handful of counts. The chain combines TRBV6-2 or TRBV6-3 with TRBJ2-1, with TRBD2 identical over 8 bases. CDR1 and CDR2 (germline): MNHEY, SVGEGT. The CDR3 contains 19 residues. Losses at the gene ends were 0 bases for V and 4 bases for J; bases not matched to a gene: 14. CDR3 DNA: TGTGCCAGCAGTTACTCGAGGCAAGGCGGGGGGTTTCAATACAATGAGCAGTTCTTC. It translates to CASSYSRQGGGFQYNEQFF.

This clonotype was observed a few times. This chain joins TRBV27 and TRBJ2-1; 8 bases are a match to TRBD1. Per germline, CDR1 MNHEY and CDR2 SMNVEV (reference sequence). The CDR3 consists of 14 residues. In nucleotides, the CDR3 is TGTGCTATCTCCCTTGGACAGGGAAGGCATGAGCAGTTCTTC. Residues: CAISLGQGRHEQFF.

This clonotype was seen ten or more times. The chain joins TRBV7-9 to TRBJ2-1, with 8 bases that match TRBD2. Germline CDR1 SEHNR, CDR2 FQNEAQ (reference sequence). The CDR3 length is 15 residues. J gave up 9 bases and V 2 bases, and 9 bases lay outside the gene matches. CDR3 sequence (DNA): TGTGCCAGCAGCTTAATGTCGGGGGGGCCAAGTGAGCAGTTCTTC. Encoded protein: CASSLMSGGPSEQFF.

Regarding this clonotype: Just one base apart from a much larger clone, this may be a read error. The V and J genes are TRBV6-5 and TRBJ1-4; D not resolved. Germline CDR1 reads MNHEY; CDR2 reads SVGAGI. This CDR3 spans 13 amino acids. The CDR3 DNA is TGTGCCAACAGTTTCGAAGGTCGTGAAAAACTGTTTTTT. It encodes CANSFEGREKLFF.

This clonotype has just a few counts. The V call is TRBV5-4, the J call TRBJ2-3; D perhaps matches TRBD1 (6 bases). The germline V gene encodes CDR1 SGHNT and CDR2 YYREEE (reference sequence). V lost 0 bases, J lost 0 bases, and 11 bases lay in between. This CDR3 region has 16 residues. CDR3 sequence reads: CASSLAQGSSTDTQYF. The DNA for the CDR3 is TGTGCCAGCAGCTTGGCTCAGGGGTCTAGCACAGATACGCAGTATTTT. Drawing the rest from reference TRBV5-4 and TRBJ2-3, the complete variable domain is ETGVTQSPTHLIKTRGQQVTLRCSSQSGHNTVSWYQQALGQGPQFIFQYYREEENGRGNFPPRFSGLQFPNYSSELNVNALELDDSALYLCASSLAQGSSTDTQYFGPGTRLTVL.

This clonotype was counted a few times. V gene TRBV5-6 combines with J gene TRBJ1-5; D is unresolved. Germline-derived CDR1 and CDR2 are SGHDT and YYEEEE. CDR3 size: 14 residues. Trimming left V 4 bases short and J 3 bases short, with 11 bases between. The CDR3 here is CASSEDGLNQPQHF. The DNA for the CDR3 is TGTGCCAGCAGCGAGGACGGACTCAATCAGCCCCAGCATTTT.

The chain links TRBV15 to TRBJ2-5; 10 nucleotides agree with TRBD1. Trimming cost V 5 bases and J 5 bases; bases outside gene matches: 8. The CDR3 runs 15 residues. Germline V gene data show CDR1 as LNHNV and CDR2 as YYDKDF (reference sequence). The CDR3 reads CATSGDRGLKETQYF. DNA for the CDR3: TGTGCCACCAGCGGCGACAGGGGGCTAAAGGAGACCCAGTACTTC.

In this sample, this clonotype turned up a few times. The rearrangement uses TRBV7-8 and TRBJ2-7; TRBD1 or TRBD2 may be the D gene (5 bases each). The CDR3 loop spans 13 amino acids. Germline CDR1 and CDR2: SGHVS and FQNEAQ. V was pared by 0 bases and J by 6 bases, with 9 bases between. The CDR3 DNA sequence: TGTGCCAGCAGCTTAGCGCCGAGGGGCGAGCAGTACGTC. Protein product: CASSLAPRGEQYV.